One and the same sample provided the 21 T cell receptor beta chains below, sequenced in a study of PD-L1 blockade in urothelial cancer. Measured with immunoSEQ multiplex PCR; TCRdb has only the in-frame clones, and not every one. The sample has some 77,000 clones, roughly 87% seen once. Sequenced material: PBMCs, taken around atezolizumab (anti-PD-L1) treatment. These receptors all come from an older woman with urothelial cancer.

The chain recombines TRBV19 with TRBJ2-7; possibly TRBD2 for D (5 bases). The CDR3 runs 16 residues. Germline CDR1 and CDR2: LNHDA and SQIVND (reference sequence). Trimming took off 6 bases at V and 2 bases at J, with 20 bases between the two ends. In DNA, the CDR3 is TGTGCCAGTAGGACTAATGGGGAATTGGGGACCTACGAGCAGTACTTC. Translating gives CASRTNGELGTYEQYF.

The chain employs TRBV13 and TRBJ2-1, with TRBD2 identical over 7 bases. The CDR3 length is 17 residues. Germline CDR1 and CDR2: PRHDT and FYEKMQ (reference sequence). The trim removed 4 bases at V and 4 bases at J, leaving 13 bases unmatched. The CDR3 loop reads CASSSTGLGGGYNEQFF. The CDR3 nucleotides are TGTGCCAGCAGCTCAACCGGACTAGGAGGTGGTTACAATGAGCAGTTCTTC.

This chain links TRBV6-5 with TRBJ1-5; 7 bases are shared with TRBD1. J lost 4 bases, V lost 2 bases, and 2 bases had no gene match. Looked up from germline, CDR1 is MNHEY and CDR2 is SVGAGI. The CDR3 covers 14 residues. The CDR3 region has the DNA TGTGCCAGCAGTTACGGGACAGAAAATCAGCCCCAGCATTTT. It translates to CASSYGTENQPQHF.

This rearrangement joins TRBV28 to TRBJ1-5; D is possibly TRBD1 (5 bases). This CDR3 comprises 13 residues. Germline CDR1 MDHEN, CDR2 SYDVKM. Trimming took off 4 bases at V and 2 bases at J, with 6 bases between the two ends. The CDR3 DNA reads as TGTGCCAGCAGTTCGACAGGCAATCAGCCCCAGCATTTT. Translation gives CASSSTGNQPQHF.

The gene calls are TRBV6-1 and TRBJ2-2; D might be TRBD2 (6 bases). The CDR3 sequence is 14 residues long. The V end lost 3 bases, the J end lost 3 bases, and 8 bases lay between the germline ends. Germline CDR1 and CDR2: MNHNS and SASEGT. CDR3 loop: CASSDRGYTGELFF. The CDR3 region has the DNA TGTGCCAGCAGTGACCGGGGGTACACCGGGGAGCTGTTTTTT.

CDR3 residues: CASSPRGKGGTDTQYF. In DNA, the CDR3 is TGTGCCAGCTCACCACGGGGAAAGGGAGGCACAGATACGCAGTATTTT. V is TRBV18 and J is TRBJ2-3; the D gene is possibly TRBD2 (5 bases). The ends were cut back, 1 base at V and 1 base at J, with 12 bases in the middle. The CDR3 totals 16 residues. From germline, CDR1 is KGHSH and CDR2 LQKENI.

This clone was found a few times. The CDR3 spells CAISTGLAEAFF. Here the CDR3 DNA reads TGTGCCATCAGCACCGGTCTGGCTGAAGCTTTCTTT. The rearrangement links TRBV10-3 to TRBJ1-1; D remains unclear. This CDR3 has 12 amino acids. V was pared by 6 bases and J by 6 bases, with 11 bases between. The germline gives CDR1 ENHRY, CDR2 SYGVKD.

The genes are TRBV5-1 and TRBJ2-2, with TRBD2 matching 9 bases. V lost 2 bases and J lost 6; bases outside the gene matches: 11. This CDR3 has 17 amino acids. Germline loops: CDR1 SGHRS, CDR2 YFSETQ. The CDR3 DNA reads TGCGCCAGCAGCTTCACCCCGGCGGGGGGGGCGGCCGGGGAGCTGTTTTTT. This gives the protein CASSFTPAGGAAGELFF.

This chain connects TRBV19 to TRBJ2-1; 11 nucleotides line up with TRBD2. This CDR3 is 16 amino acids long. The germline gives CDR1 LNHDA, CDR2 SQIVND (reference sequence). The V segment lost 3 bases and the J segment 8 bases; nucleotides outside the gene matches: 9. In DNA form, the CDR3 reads TGTGCCAGTAGTATTGTTAGCGGGAGGGCCCAGGATGAGCAGTTCTTC. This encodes CASSIVSGRAQDEQFF.

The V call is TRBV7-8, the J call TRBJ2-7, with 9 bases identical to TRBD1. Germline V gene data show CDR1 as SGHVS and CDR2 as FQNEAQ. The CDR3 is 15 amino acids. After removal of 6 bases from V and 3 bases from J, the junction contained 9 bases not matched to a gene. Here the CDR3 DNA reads TGTGCCAGCAGTCAACCGGGACAGGGACTCTACGAGCAGTACTTC. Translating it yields CASSQPGQGLYEQYF.

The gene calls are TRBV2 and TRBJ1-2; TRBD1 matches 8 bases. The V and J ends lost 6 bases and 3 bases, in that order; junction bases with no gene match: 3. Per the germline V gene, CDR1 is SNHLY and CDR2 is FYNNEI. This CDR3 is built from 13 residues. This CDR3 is CASRSGGDYGYTF. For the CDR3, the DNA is TGTGCCAGCAGGTCAGGGGGCGACTATGGCTACACCTTC. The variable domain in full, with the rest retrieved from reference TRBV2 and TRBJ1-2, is EPEVTQTPSHQVTQMGQEVILRCVPISNHLYFYWYRQILGQKVEFLVSFYNNEISEKSEIFDDQFSVERPDGSNFTLKIRSTKLEDSAMYFCASRSGGDYGYTFGSGTRLTVV.

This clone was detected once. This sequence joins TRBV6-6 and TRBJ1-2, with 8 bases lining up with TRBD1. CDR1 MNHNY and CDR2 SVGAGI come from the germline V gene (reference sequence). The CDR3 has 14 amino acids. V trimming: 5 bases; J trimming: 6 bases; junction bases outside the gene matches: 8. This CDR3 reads CASSTQGAVNGYTF. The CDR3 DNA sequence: TGTGCCAGCAGTACTCAGGGGGCGGTGAATGGCTACACCTTC.

CDR3 bases: TGTGCCAGCAGCCGCAACCCGGGGGGCTCAGACTATGGCTACACCTTC. Translated: CASSRNPGGSDYGYTF. This rearrangement joins TRBV5-5 to TRBJ1-2, with TRBD1 as a possible D gene (6 bases). The germline V and J ends were trimmed by 4 bases and 3 bases, with 19 bases remaining between them. Per the germline V gene, CDR1 is SGHKS and CDR2 is YYEKEE (reference sequence). The CDR3 loop spans 16 amino acids.

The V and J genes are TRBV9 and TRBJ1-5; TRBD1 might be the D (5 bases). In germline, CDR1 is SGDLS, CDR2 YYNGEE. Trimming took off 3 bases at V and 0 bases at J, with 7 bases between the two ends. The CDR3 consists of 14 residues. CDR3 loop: CASSGQNSNQPQHF. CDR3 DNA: TGTGCCAGCAGCGGACAGAATAGCAATCAGCCCCAGCATTTT.

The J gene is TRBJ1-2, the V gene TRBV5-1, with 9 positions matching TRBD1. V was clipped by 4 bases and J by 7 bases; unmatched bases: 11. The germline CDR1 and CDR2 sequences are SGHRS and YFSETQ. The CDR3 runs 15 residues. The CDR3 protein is CASSPILQGAGGYTF. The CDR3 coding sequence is TGCGCCAGCAGCCCTATTCTACAGGGGGCGGGTGGCTACACCTTC. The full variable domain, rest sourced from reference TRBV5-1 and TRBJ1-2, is KAGVTQTPRYLIKTRGQQVTLSCSPISGHRSVSWYQQTPGQGLQFLFEYFSETQRNKGNFPGRFSGRQFSNSRSEMNVSTLELGDSALYLCASSPILQGAGGYTFGSGTRLTVV.

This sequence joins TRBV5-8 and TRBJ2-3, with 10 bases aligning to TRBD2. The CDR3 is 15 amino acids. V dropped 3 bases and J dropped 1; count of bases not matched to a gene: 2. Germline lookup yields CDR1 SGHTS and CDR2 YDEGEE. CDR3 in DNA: TGTGCCAGCAGCTCGGGGACTAGCGGCACAGATACGCAGTATTTT. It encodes CASSSGTSGTDTQYF.

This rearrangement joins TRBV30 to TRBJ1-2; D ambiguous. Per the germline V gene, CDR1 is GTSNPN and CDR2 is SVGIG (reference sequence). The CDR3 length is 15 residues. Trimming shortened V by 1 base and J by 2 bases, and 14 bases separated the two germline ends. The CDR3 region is CAWSALGRGNYGYTF. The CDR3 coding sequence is TGTGCCTGGAGTGCCCTCGGGAGAGGAAACTATGGCTACACCTTC. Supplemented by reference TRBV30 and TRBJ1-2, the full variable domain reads SQTIHQWPATLVQPVGSPLSLECTVEGTSNPNLYWYRQAAGRGLQLLFYSVGIGQISSEVPQNLSASRPQDRQFILSSKKLLLSDSGFYLCAWSALGRGNYGYTFGSGTRLTVV.

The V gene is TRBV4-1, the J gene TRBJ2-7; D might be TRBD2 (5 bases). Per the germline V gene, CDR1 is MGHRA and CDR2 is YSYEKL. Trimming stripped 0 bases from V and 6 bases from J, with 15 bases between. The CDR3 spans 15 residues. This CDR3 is CASSQDWTPEPEQYF. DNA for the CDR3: TGCGCCAGCAGCCAAGACTGGACTCCCGAGCCCGAGCAGTACTTC.

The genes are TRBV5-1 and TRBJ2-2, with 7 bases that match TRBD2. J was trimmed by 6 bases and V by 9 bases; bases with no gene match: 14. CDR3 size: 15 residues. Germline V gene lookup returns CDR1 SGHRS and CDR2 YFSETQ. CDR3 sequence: CATSSGGSGAGELFF. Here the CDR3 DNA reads TGCGCCACCTCATCGGGCGGGAGTGGGGCCGGGGAGCTGTTTTTT.

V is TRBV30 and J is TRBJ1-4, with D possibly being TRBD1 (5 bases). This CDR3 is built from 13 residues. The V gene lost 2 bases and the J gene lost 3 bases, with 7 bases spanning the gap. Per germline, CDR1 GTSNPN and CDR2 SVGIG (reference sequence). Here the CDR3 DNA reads TGTGCCTGGAGTTGGGGGGCTAATGAAAAACTGTTTTTT. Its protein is CAWSWGANEKLFF.

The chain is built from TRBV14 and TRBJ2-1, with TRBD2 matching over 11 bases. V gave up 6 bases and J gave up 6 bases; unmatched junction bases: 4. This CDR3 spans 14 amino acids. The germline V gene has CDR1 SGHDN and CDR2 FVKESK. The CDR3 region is CASRLAGASNEQFF. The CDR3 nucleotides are TGTGCCAGCAGACTAGCGGGGGCTTCCAATGAGCAGTTCTTC.